What follows describes a single TCR beta chain. This receptor's antigen is unknown. No quality values exist for individual bases; no much larger clone is one base distant. The cohort comprised some 730 healthy bone marrow donors. Cohort members were all nominally healthy when sampled, although unrecorded immune exposures were likely present. The donor tested CMV seropositive, placing the donor among the roughly 270 seropositive members of the cohort. A peripheral blood sample was collected from each donor, and TCR beta sequencing was performed on peripheral blood mononuclear cells. The Qiagen DNeasy Blood Extraction Kit was used to extract genomic DNA from the blood cell samples. These data originate in a study of cytomegalovirus exposure and HLA in healthy donors (dated by TCRdb to about 2017). Study-wide context: According to an earlier analysis of several hundred of the donors, about 179 million T cells yielded 117 million unique TCR beta sequences and about 300 Gb of sequence data. In the later analysis, no new phenotypic data were used to find candidate immune exposures; instead, reliance was placed on TCR beta sequences and their occurrence across donors. An earlier analysis of 587 of the donors used high-throughput TCR beta sequencing to judge whether each TCR beta V gene segment behaved as functional or pseudogenic. An early release that covered about 600 HLA-typed donors contained about 300 gigabases of sequencing data and around 80 million unique TCR sequences. On average, around 230,000 unique TCR beta nucleotide sequences were sequenced per donor among 300 to 500 genotyped donors of the cohort, with 15% to 20% of those sequences being non-productive. Roughly 5 DR-DQ haplotypes were handled as single units for association and clustering, since linkage in the cohort was strong. Alongside the repertoire data, information on donor age, sex, ethnicity and CMV serostatus was compiled. Both class I and class II loci were covered by HLA typing, at four-digit resolution. Along with the roughly 700-subject first cohort, a separate validation cohort of over a hundred different subjects was used. A later genetic analysis used genome-wide SNP genotypes for about 65% of the roughly 700 donors, treating that subset as a discovery cohort. The study aimed to test whether signatures of past pathogen exposure could be identified by cataloging public T cell receptors. In a later analysis, previously published TCR beta repertoires from hundreds of donors were re-analyzed and high-resolution HLA genotyping was added so that TCR occurrence patterns could be studied. Every discovery cohort repertoire had been produced on one sequencing platform. Typing coverage differed by locus: A, B, C, DRB1 and DQB1 were typed in roughly 620-640 donors, DQA1 in about 510, DPA1 in 600 to 610, and DPB1 in about 450. Among the roughly 390 genotyped donors, approximately 81% belonged to the genetic ancestry cluster associated with self-reported Caucasian donors. High-throughput TCR immunosequencing, statistical association of individual TCRs with disease status, and machine learning were combined to predict cytomegalovirus infection status. The study profiled the T cell repertoires of hundreds of subjects by immunosequencing and related them to cytomegalovirus serostatus. The paper as a whole reports these results and caveats: CMV serostatus was the only immune exposure information available for the cohort. When HLA alleles, especially DR and DQ, strongly co-occurred, TCR associations were difficult to assign to individual alleles. The cohort was sequenced for TCR beta chains only, and without alpha or paired-chain data the features that could be detected were limited. Because some donors lacked HLA typing at each locus, the association tests relied only on the typed subset. In a later analysis, HLA-associated TCR beta chains were found to be more clonally expanded and to have lower generation probabilities than equally common non-associated chains. Across donors, most TCR sequences were observed very rarely, whereas some public TCRs were present in many individuals. A further reported finding was that TCR beta sequences accurately predicted the HLA-A and HLA-B alleles for most subjects in the first cohort. In vitro tests confirmed that a few of the cytomegalovirus-associated TCR beta chains recognize cytomegalovirus antigens. About 15 rarely observed V segments, including chromosome 9 orphons, were excluded from the earlier analysis of about 600 of the donors because counts were too low. In both the original and validation cohorts, the classifier was reported to diagnose cytomegalovirus status with high specificity and sensitivity. A later analysis found that most CMV-associated TCR beta chains appeared HLA-restricted, with HLA associations seemingly driven largely by CMV exposure. In a later analysis, the rate of TCR association differed among HLA loci, with DRB1 alleles having the most associated TCRs and HLA-C alleles having the fewest. Several of the top co-occurrence clusters appeared to be linked to parvovirus B19, influenza, CMV and Epstein-Barr virus, according to a later analysis. Linkage disequilibrium might explain the correlated functional status among segregating V segments, but an unknown experimental factor could not be ruled out. At a false discovery rate of 0.05, a later analysis linked under 20,000 TCR beta sequences to specific HLA alleles. The sequencing pipeline was judged likely to have produced a cluster of highly shared sequence variants as a technical artifact. In a later genetic analysis, fewer N-insertions in productive TCRs were reported among donors in an Asian-associated ancestry cluster than the roughly 700-donor mean. Broadly in line with IMGT annotations, most TCR beta V segments showed up in productive rearrangements about 87% or about 30% of the time in an earlier analysis of 587 of the donors. The authors suggested that the approach could potentially be extended to other disease states and immunological phenotypes. The study gave a list of 150 to 200 TCR beta chains associated with cytomegalovirus. Sequencing depth was assumed to be roughly uniform across donors in the presence/absence analyses, though that assumption may not hold. An association between a missense DCLRE1C variant and V-gene and J-gene trimming of TCR beta chains was found in a later genetic analysis and replicated in an independent cohort. Some IMGT-functional V segments, including TRBV6-2 and TRBV6-3, could not be told apart with the 87-base-pair reads, so those segments were excluded.

Library prep was done by the immunoSEQ multiplex PCR assay. The multiplex PCR relied on a mix of 60 forward primers for TCR Vbeta segments and 13 reverse primers for TCR Jbeta segments. A multiplex PCR assay on genomic DNA amplified the CDR3 region of rearranged TCR beta genes. On the Illumina HiSeq System, the amplified TCR beta libraries were sequenced as 87-base-pair reads. As for the authors' bioinformatics: In a later analysis, 77 million or so unique TCR beta chains were counted across the approximately 670 repertoires, and roughly 11 million of these chains were shared by at least two donors. Raw reads were error-corrected and collapsed into unique sequences by a nearest-neighbor algorithm in which closely related sequences were merged to remove PCR and sequencing errors. To assign V, D and J gene segments, CDR3 sequences were aligned to IMGT reference sequences. For a sequence to be retained, a match of at least six nucleotides was required to both a V gene segment and a J gene segment. A rearrangement counted as productive if the CDR3 had no stop codons and remained in frame with V and J, and every other rearrangement counted as non-productive. Following IMGT convention, CDR3 was defined as the stretch from the second conserved V-encoded cysteine up to the conserved J-encoded phenylalanine. The earlier analysis of about 640 of the donors excluded any sequence lacking an unambiguous match to a single V gene segment. In an earlier analysis of a few hundred of the donors, a V segment was called functional when productive rearrangements were above 56.7%, and segregating when the standard deviation between donors exceeded 5%. To diagnose cytomegalovirus status from the catalog of TCR beta chain sequences, a statistical classification framework was built. In a later analysis, TCR nucleotide sequences were compared against IMGT/GENE-DB human TR gene sequences so that V and J genes could be assigned. Using the TCRdist pipeline, a later analysis assigned CDR3 sequences along with most-parsimonious VDJ recombination scenarios. A later analysis defined each TCR beta chain by its CDR3 amino acid sequence plus V-gene family, and excluded reads lacking a unique V-gene family. A later analysis removed roughly 590 highly shared, low-generation-probability nucleotide sequences to deal with suspected cross-contamination and a sequencing artifact. For each public chain, a later analysis derived a clonal expansion index from normalized ranks of inferred template counts within each repertoire. In a later analysis, generation probabilities were computed with a VDJ recombination model fitted to out-of-frame rearrangements, and the resulting probabilities were checked against IGoR. In a later analysis, TCR-TCR, TCR-HLA and TCR-CMV co-occurrence was scored with hypergeometric tests, and a repertoire-size bias correction was applied to TCR pairs. A later analysis estimated false discovery rates by permuting HLA or CMV assignments 20 times. In a later analysis, co-occurring TCRs were grouped using DBSCAN, with TCRdist sequence similarity added in when clustering inside HLA-allele-positive subsets. Repertoires with fewer than 30,000 or more than 120,000 public chains, plus five repertoires with anomalous nucleotide sharing, were excluded from co-occurrence clustering. TCRdb holds this immuneACCESS table with in-frame rearrangements only. Some clones are missing; in checked studies, unresolved V genes explain under half, and the rest has no known cause. V, J and clone size are those of that table, while D and trimming were read from the DNA. The sample profile shows fewer than 250,000 clones; around 73% of them were found once. The ten largest clones add up to approximately 2% of the sample.

Trimmed from V: 4 bases; trimmed from J: 0 bases; junction bases lacking a gene match: 3. CDR3 length: 16 amino acids, cysteine to phenylalanine. Only CDR3 DNA remains: 48 bases, in frame from the first base. The germline V gene sets CDR1 to LGHNA and CDR2 to YNFKEQ. The chain joins TRBV4-2 to TRBJ2-7; a stretch of 13 junction bases matches TRBD2. Material for sequencing was PBMCs. The receptor comes from a woman under 40 in good health and CMV-seropositive. In nucleotides, the sequence is TGTGCCAGCAGCCGCGGACTAGCGGGGGACTCCTACGAGCAGTACTTC. This yields the protein CASSRGLAGDSYEQYF.